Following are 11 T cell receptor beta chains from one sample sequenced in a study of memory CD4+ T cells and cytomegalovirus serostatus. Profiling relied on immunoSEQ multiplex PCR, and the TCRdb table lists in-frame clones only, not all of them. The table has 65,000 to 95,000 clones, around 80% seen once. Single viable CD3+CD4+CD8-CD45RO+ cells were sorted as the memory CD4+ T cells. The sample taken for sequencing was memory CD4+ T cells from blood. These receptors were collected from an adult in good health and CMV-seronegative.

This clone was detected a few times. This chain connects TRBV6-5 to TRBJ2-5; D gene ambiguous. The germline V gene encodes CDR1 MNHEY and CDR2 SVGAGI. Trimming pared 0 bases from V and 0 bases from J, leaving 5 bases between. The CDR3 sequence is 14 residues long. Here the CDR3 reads CASSYSADQETQYF. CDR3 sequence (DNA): TGTGCCAGCAGTTACTCGGCGGACCAAGAGACCCAGTACTTC.

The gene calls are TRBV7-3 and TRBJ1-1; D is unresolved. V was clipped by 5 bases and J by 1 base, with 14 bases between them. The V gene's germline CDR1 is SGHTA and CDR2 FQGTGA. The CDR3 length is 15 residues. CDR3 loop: CASSPNGLRNTEAFF. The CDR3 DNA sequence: TGTGCCAGCAGCCCCAATGGGCTCCGGAACACTGAAGCTTTCTTT.

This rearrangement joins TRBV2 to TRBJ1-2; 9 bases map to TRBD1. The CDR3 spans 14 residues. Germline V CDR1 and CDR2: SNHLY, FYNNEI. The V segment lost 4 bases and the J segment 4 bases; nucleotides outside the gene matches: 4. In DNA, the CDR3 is TGTGCCAGCAGTGGGCTGACAGGGGGCTATGGCTACACCTTC. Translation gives CASSGLTGGYGYTF.

CDR3 amino acids: CASSSSMVNTGELFF. The CDR3 DNA is TGTGCCAGCAGCTCTAGTATGGTTAACACCGGGGAGCTGTTTTTT. The chain couples TRBV7-3 to TRBJ2-2; D not resolved. Germline-derived CDR1 and CDR2 are SGHTA and FQGTGA. The CDR3 contains 15 residues. V lost 4 bases and J 2 bases, leaving 11 bases between the germline ends.

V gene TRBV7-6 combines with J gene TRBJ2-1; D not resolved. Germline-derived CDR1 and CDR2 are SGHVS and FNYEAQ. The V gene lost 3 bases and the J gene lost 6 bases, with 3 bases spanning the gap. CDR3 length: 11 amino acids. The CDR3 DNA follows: TGTGCCAGCAGCTTGGGCAATGAGCAGTTCTTC. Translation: CASSLGNEQFF.

In nucleotides, the CDR3 is TGTGCCAGCAGTCCAGGGCATGGGAACACTGAAGCTTTCTTT. Protein: CASSPGHGNTEAFF. The chain combines TRBV7-3 with TRBJ1-1; possibly TRBD1 for D (5 bases). The V end was cut by 6 bases, the J end by 1 base, with 12 bases between. This CDR3 has 14 residues. Germline loops: CDR1 SGHTA, CDR2 FQGTGA.

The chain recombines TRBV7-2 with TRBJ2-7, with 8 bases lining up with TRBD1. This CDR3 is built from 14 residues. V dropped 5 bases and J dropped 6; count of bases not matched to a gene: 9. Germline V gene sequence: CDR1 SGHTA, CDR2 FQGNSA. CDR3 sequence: CASSAYQGAAEQYF. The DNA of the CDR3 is TGTGCCAGCAGCGCTTACCAGGGGGCCGCCGAGCAGTACTTC.

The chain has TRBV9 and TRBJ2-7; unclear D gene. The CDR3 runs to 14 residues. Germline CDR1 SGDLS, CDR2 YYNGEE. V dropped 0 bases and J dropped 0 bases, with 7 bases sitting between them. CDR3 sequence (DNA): TGTGCCAGCAGCGTAGGGGTCTTCTCCTACGAGCAGTACTTC. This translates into CASSVGVFSYEQYF.

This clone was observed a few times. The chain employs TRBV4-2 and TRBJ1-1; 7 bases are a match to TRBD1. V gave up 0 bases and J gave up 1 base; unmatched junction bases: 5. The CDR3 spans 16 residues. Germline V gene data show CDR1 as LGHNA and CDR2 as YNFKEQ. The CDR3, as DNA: TGTGCCAGCAGCCAAGATTACAGGACAGGGAACACTGAAGCTTTCTTT. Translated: CASSQDYRTGNTEAFF.

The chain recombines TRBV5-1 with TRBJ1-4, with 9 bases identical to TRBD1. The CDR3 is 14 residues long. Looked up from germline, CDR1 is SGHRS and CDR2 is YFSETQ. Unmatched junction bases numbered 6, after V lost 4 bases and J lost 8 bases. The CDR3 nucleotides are TGCGCCAGCAGCCCGGGACAGGGCCGGGAAAAACTGTTTTTT. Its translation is CASSPGQGREKLFF.

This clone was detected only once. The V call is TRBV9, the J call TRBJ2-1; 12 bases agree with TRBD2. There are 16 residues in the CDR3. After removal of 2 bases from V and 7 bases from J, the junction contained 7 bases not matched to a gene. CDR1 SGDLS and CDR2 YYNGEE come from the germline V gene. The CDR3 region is CASSVPSGGAENEQFF. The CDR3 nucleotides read TGTGCCAGCAGCGTTCCTAGCGGGGGGGCGGAAAATGAGCAGTTCTTC.